Listed below are T cell receptor beta chains from one sample, sequenced in a study of cytomegalovirus exposure and HLA in healthy donors. Produced via immunoSEQ multiplex PCR; TCRdb's table is partial and in-frame only. The table includes about 160,000 clones, about 77% detected once. Sequenced material: PBMCs. The receptors come from a woman between 50 and 59 years old in good health and CMV-seronegative. Each CDR3 is given with its conserved first and last residue. The D gene is left open where the match is weak. For some rows the clone size is stated as once, few or many, or as a class when expanded; others skip it.

V gene: TRBV11-2; clone size: .; J gene: TRBJ2-3; D gene: TRBD2; CDR3 DNA: TGTGCCAGCAGCTCCGTGGCGGGGGGGCCAGCAGATACGCAGTATTTT; CDR3 protein: CASSSVAGGPADTQYF
V gene: TRBV7-2; clone size: .; J gene: TRBJ1-3; D gene: TRBD1; CDR3 DNA: TGTGCCAGCAGCTTGACAGGGGTAGATGACACCATATATTTT; CDR3 protein: CASSLTGVDDTIYF
V gene: TRBV19; clone size: .; J gene: TRBJ2-7; D gene: TRBD2; CDR3 DNA: TGTGCCAGTAGTCCCGATCGGACTAGCGGGACTGACGAGCAGTACTTC; CDR3 protein: CASSPDRTSGTDEQYF
V gene: TRBV7-8; clone size: .; J gene: TRBJ1-2; D gene: TRBD1; CDR3 DNA: TGTGCCAGCAGCCAAACACAGGGGAACTATGGCTACACCTTC; CDR3 protein: CASSQTQGNYGYTF
V gene: TRBV15; clone size: few; J gene: TRBJ2-7; D gene: TRBD2; CDR3 DNA: TGTGCCACCAGCATCGAGCGGGGACTAGCGGAACCCTACGAGCAGTACTTC; CDR3 protein: CATSIERGLAEPYEQYF
V gene: TRBV18; clone size: .; J gene: TRBJ2-7; D gene: .; CDR3 DNA: TGTGCCAGCTCACCACAAGGGGCGTTCACCTACGAGCAGTACTTC; CDR3 protein: CASSPQGAFTYEQYF
V gene: TRBV18; clone size: .; J gene: TRBJ2-2; D gene: TRBD2; CDR3 DNA: TGTGCCAGCTCACCCGGGACTAGAAACGCGAACACCGGGGAGCTGTTTTTT; CDR3 protein: CASSPGTRNANTGELFF
V gene: TRBV18; clone size: once; J gene: TRBJ1-1; D gene: .; CDR3 DNA: TGTGCCAGCTCACCGTCGGGGAACACTGAAGCTTTCTTT; CDR3 protein: CASSPSGNTEAFF
V gene: TRBV30; clone size: few; J gene: TRBJ2-4; D gene: .; CDR3 DNA: TGTGCCTGGAGCCACAGGGTGCCTCTAGCCAAAAACATTCAGTACTTC; CDR3 protein: CAWSHRVPLAKNIQYF
V gene: TRBV4-3; clone size: .; J gene: TRBJ1-1; D gene: .; CDR3 DNA: TGCGCCAGCAGCCAAGACTATACGGGGTTGAGCACTGAAGCTTTCTTT; CDR3 protein: CASSQDYTGLSTEAFF
V gene: TRBV7-2; clone size: .; J gene: TRBJ1-1; D gene: .; CDR3 DNA: TGTGCCAGCAGCCGAGTCGCGGGGCAGCTTAACACTGAAGCTTTCTTT; CDR3 protein: CASSRVAGQLNTEAFF
V gene: TRBV7-2; clone size: .; J gene: TRBJ2-1; D gene: TRBD2; CDR3 DNA: TGTGCCAGCAGCTTAGCGCCGGGCGGGACTAGCGTTTTCAATGAGCAGTTCTTC; CDR3 protein: CASSLAPGGTSVFNEQFF
V gene: TRBV5-4; clone size: .; J gene: TRBJ2-7; D gene: .; CDR3 DNA: TGTGCCAGCAGCCAACAGGGCTACGAGCAGTACTTC; CDR3 protein: CASSQQGYEQYF
V gene: TRBV11-2; clone size: .; J gene: TRBJ2-1; D gene: .; CDR3 DNA: TGTGCCAGCAGCTTCCTACCTTTTGGCAGGGCCGTCAATGAGCAGTTCTTC; CDR3 protein: CASSFLPFGRAVNEQFF
V gene: TRBV10-3; clone size: few; J gene: TRBJ1-3; D gene: .; CDR3 DNA: TGTGCCATCAGTGAGTCGAGTGGAGCTGGAAACACCATATATTTT; CDR3 protein: CAISESSGAGNTIYF
V gene: TRBV28; clone size: .; J gene: TRBJ1-5; D gene: .; CDR3 DNA: TGTGGGGGTGGCAGGGGCCAACATCAGCCCCAGCATTTT; CDR3 protein: CGGGRGQHQPQHF
V gene: TRBV4-2; clone size: .; J gene: TRBJ1-1; D gene: TRBD1; CDR3 DNA: TGTGCCAGCACCCCGACAGGGGACACTGAAGCTTTCTTT; CDR3 protein: CASTPTGDTEAFF
V gene: TRBV4-2; clone size: .; J gene: TRBJ2-5; D gene: .; CDR3 DNA: TGTGCCAGCAGCCAAGCCAGGGGCGGACGACAAGAGACCCAGTACTTC; CDR3 protein: CASSQARGGRQETQYF
V gene: TRBV6-5; clone size: few; J gene: TRBJ2-3; D gene: .; CDR3 DNA: TGTGCCAGCGGCGGGCCAACAGATACGCAGTATTTT; CDR3 protein: CASGGPTDTQYF
V gene: TRBV6-5; clone size: .; J gene: TRBJ2-7; D gene: .; CDR3 DNA: TGTGCCAGCAGGTACAGCGCCGTGGGCGAGCAGTACTTC; CDR3 protein: CASRYSAVGEQYF
V gene: TRBV7-2; clone size: .; J gene: TRBJ2-7; D gene: TRBD2; CDR3 DNA: TGTGCCAGCAGCCCCGAAGCGGGGGGGTCCTACGAGCAGTACTTC; CDR3 protein: CASSPEAGGSYEQYF
V gene: TRBV28; clone size: .; J gene: TRBJ1-2; D gene: TRBD1; CDR3 DNA: TGTGCCAGCAGTTCGACAGGGCCGGTACTTCCTTATGGCTACACCTTC; CDR3 protein: CASSSTGPVLPYGYTF
V gene: TRBV28; clone size: .; J gene: TRBJ1-5; D gene: TRBD1; CDR3 DNA: TGTGCCAGCAGGCCGACAGGGATGGGTCAGCCCCAGCATTTT; CDR3 protein: CASRPTGMGQPQHF
V gene: TRBV7-9; clone size: .; J gene: TRBJ2-3; D gene: TRBD2; CDR3 DNA: TGTGCCAGCAGCTTAGGGGGCCAGGGCGGGGGGCAGTATTTT; CDR3 protein: CASSLGGQGGGQYF
V gene: TRBV29-1; clone size: .; J gene: TRBJ1-3; D gene: .; CDR3 DNA: TGCAGCGTTGAGAGCACTACCTCTGGAAACACCATATATTTT; CDR3 protein: CSVESTTSGNTIYF
V gene: TRBV28; clone size: .; J gene: TRBJ2-7; D gene: .; CDR3 DNA: TGTGCCAGCAGTTTGGAGGGGTTGCAGGACCTGGGGTTACTCTACGAGCAGTACTTC; CDR3 protein: CASSLEGLQDLGLLYEQYF
V gene: TRBV15; clone size: .; J gene: TRBJ1-1; D gene: .; CDR3 DNA: TGTGCCACCAGCAGAGATCTAAACCGAGTGAACACTGAAGCTTTCTTT; CDR3 protein: CATSRDLNRVNTEAFF
V gene: TRBV29-1; clone size: .; J gene: TRBJ2-1; D gene: .; CDR3 DNA: TGCAGCGTTGGAAGTTACTCCGCCTACAATGAGCAGTTCTTC; CDR3 protein: CSVGSYSAYNEQFF
V gene: TRBV7-9; clone size: .; J gene: TRBJ2-1; D gene: TRBD2; CDR3 DNA: TGTGCCAGCAGCGCGATCAATTTAGCGGGAGGCCAAAATGAGCAGTTCTTC; CDR3 protein: CASSAINLAGGQNEQFF
V gene: TRBV30; clone size: .; J gene: TRBJ1-5; D gene: TRBD1; CDR3 DNA: TGTGCCTGGAGTGTGGGGACAGGGGGGGTTGCCCAGCATTTT; CDR3 protein: CAWSVGTGGVAQHF
V gene: TRBV14; clone size: .; J gene: TRBJ2-1; D gene: .; CDR3 DNA: TGTGCCAGCAGCCACACAGGGAATGAGCAGTTCTTC; CDR3 protein: CASSHTGNEQFF
V gene: TRBV5-8; clone size: .; J gene: TRBJ1-5; D gene: TRBD1; CDR3 DNA: TGTGCCAGCACCTTGCACAGGGGGGACAATCAGCCCCAGCATTTT; CDR3 protein: CASTLHRGDNQPQHF
V gene: TRBV5-4; clone size: .; J gene: TRBJ1-2; D gene: .; CDR3 DNA: TGTGCCAGCAGCGCAAGCGGGGGAGGCTATGGCTACACCTTC; CDR3 protein: CASSASGGGYGYTF
V gene: TRBV5-6; clone size: .; J gene: TRBJ1-3; D gene: .; CDR3 DNA: TGTGCCAGCAGGTATCGAGGTGGATCTGGAAACACCATATATTTT; CDR3 protein: CASRYRGGSGNTIYF
V gene: TRBV7-6; clone size: .; J gene: TRBJ2-5; D gene: .; CDR3 DNA: TGTGCCAGCCAAAGAGGAGTGGAGCAGACCCAGTACTTC; CDR3 protein: CASQRGVEQTQYF
V gene: TRBV15; clone size: .; J gene: TRBJ2-2; D gene: .; CDR3 DNA: TGTGCCACCAGCAGAGGAGGGAAGAACACCGGGGAGCTGTTTTTT; CDR3 protein: CATSRGGKNTGELFF
V gene: TRBV7-3; clone size: .; J gene: TRBJ2-1; D gene: TRBD1; CDR3 DNA: TGTGCCAGCAGCGGGCCGGGACAGAGCTCCTACAATGAGCAGTTCTTC; CDR3 protein: CASSGPGQSSYNEQFF
V gene: TRBV4-3; clone size: .; J gene: TRBJ2-3; D gene: .; CDR3 DNA: TGCGCCAGCAGCCAAGCTAGCGATAAGACAGATACGCAGTATTTT; CDR3 protein: CASSQASDKTDTQYF
V gene: TRBV27; clone size: .; J gene: TRBJ2-1; D gene: .; CDR3 DNA: TGTGCCAGCAGTTCCACGACAGGAACCTACAATGAGCAGTTCTTC; CDR3 protein: CASSSTTGTYNEQFF
V gene: TRBV5-8; clone size: .; J gene: TRBJ2-5; D gene: TRBD1; CDR3 DNA: TGTGCCAGCAGCTCGGTGCGGACAGGGCTAGAAGAGACCCAGTACTTC; CDR3 protein: CASSSVRTGLEETQYF
V gene: TRBV5-6; clone size: .; J gene: TRBJ2-2; D gene: .; CDR3 DNA: TGTGCCAGCAGCCCCCCTAAGCACACCGGGGAGCTGTTTTTT; CDR3 protein: CASSPPKHTGELFF
V gene: TRBV4-1; clone size: once; J gene: TRBJ2-3; D gene: TRBD2; CDR3 DNA: TGCGCCAGCAGCCAAGAGCTAGCGGGGGGGGATACGCAGTATTTT; CDR3 protein: CASSQELAGGDTQYF
V gene: TRBV19; clone size: .; J gene: TRBJ1-4; D gene: .; CDR3 DNA: TGTGCCAGTAGTATAGGGCAGGGAAAGGGTAATGAAAAACTGTTTTTT; CDR3 protein: CASSIGQGKGNEKLFF
V gene: TRBV7-2; clone size: .; J gene: TRBJ1-5; D gene: .; CDR3 DNA: TGTGCCAGCAGCTTAGTCGGCGGATCCCATCAGCCCCAGCATTTT; CDR3 protein: CASSLVGGSHQPQHF
V gene: TRBV28; clone size: .; J gene: TRBJ1-5; D gene: .; CDR3 DNA: TGTGCCAGCAGTTTCGGACAGACCTACCAGCCCCAGCATTTT; CDR3 protein: CASSFGQTYQPQHF
V gene: TRBV30; clone size: .; J gene: TRBJ1-3; D gene: TRBD1; CDR3 DNA: TGTGCCTGGAAATTCCTTACAGGGGTTCCCCGAAACACCATATATTTT; CDR3 protein: CAWKFLTGVPRNTIYF
V gene: TRBV7-2; clone size: .; J gene: TRBJ2-2; D gene: .; CDR3 DNA: TGTGCCAGCAGACTAGAGAGGTTCACCGGGGAGCTGTTTTTT; CDR3 protein: CASRLERFTGELFF
V gene: TRBV18; clone size: .; J gene: TRBJ1-1; D gene: .; CDR3 DNA: TGTGCCAGCTCACCAACCACGGGCACTGAAGCTTTCTTT; CDR3 protein: CASSPTTGTEAFF
V gene: TRBV27; clone size: once; J gene: TRBJ1-1; D gene: .; CDR3 DNA: TGTGCCAGCAGGGCTAGTAGCACTGAAGCTTTCTTT; CDR3 protein: CASRASSTEAFF
V gene: TRBV5-1; clone size: .; J gene: TRBJ1-1; D gene: TRBD1; CDR3 DNA: TGCGCCAGCAGCTTGGCTTACAGAGGACAGGCGAACACTGAAGCTTTCTTT; CDR3 protein: CASSLAYRGQANTEAFF
V gene: TRBV18; clone size: .; J gene: TRBJ2-3; D gene: TRBD2; CDR3 DNA: TGTGCCAGCTCACCACTTCACGGGACTACTACAGATACGCAGTATTTT; CDR3 protein: CASSPLHGTTTDTQYF
V gene: TRBV10-3; clone size: once; J gene: TRBJ1-1; D gene: .; CDR3 DNA: TGTGCCATCAGTGAGTCGTGGCAGGGCACTGAAGCTTTCTTT; CDR3 protein: CAISESWQGTEAFF